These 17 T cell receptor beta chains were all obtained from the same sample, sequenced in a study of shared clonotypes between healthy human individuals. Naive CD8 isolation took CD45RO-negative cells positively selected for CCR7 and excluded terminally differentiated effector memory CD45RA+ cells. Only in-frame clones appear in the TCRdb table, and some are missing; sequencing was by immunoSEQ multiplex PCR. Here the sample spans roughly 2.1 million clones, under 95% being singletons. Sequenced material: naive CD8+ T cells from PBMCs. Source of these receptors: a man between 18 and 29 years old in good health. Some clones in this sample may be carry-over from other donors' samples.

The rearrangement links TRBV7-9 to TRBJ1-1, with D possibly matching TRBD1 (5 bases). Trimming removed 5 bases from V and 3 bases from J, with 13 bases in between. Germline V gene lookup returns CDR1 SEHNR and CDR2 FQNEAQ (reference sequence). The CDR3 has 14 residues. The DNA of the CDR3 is TGTGCCAGCAGCCCGTGGCAGGGTGACACTGAAGCTTTCTTT. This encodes CASSPWQGDTEAFF.

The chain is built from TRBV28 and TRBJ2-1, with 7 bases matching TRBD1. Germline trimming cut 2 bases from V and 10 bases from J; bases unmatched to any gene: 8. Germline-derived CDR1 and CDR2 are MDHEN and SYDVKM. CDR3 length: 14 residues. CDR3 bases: TGTGCCAGCAGTTTAACGGGACAGCCTTTCGAGCAGTTCTTC. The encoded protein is CASSLTGQPFEQFF. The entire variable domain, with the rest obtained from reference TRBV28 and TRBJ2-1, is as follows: DVKVTQSSRYLVKRTGEKVFLECVQDMDHENMFWYRQDPGLGLRLIYFSYDVKMKEKGDIPEGYSVSREKKERFSLILESASTNQTSMYLCASSLTGQPFEQFFGPGTRLTVL.

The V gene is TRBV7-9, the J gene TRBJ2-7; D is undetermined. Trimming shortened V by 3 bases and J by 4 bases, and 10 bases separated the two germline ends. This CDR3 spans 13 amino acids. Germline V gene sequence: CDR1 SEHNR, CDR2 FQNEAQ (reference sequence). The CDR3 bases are TGTGCCAGCAGCTTCCCGGGTCGGTACGAGCAGTACTTC. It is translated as CASSFPGRYEQYF.

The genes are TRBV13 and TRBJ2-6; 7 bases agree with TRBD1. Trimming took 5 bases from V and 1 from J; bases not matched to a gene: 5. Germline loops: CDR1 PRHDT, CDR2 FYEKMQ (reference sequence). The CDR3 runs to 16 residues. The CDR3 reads CASSPGQESGANVLTF. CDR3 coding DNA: TGTGCCAGCAGCCCCGGACAGGAGTCTGGGGCCAACGTCCTGACTTTC.

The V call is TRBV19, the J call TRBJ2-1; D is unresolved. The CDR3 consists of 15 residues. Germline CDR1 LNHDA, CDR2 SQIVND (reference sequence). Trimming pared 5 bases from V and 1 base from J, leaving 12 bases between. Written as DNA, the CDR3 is TGTGCCAGTAGTCCTCTTTCGTGGTCCTACAATGAGCAGTTCTTC. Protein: CASSPLSWSYNEQFF.

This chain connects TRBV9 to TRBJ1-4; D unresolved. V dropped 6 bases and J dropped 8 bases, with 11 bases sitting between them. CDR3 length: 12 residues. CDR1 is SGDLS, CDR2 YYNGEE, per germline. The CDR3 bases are TGTGCCAGCACGAATAATGCGGAAAAACTGTTTTTT. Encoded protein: CASTNNAEKLFF.

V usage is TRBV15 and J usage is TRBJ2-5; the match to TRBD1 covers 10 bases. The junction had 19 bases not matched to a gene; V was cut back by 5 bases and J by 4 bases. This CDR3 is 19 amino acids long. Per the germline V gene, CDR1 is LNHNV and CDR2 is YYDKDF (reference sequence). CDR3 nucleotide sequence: TGTGCCACCAGCGGACCATTCAATAAGGTGGACAGGGGGAGAGAGACCCAGTACTTC. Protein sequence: CATSGPFNKVDRGRETQYF.

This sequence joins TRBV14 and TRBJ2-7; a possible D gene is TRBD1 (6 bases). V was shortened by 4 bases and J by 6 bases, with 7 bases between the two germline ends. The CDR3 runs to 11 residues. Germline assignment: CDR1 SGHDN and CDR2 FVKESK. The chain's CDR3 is CASSRTAEQYF. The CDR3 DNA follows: TGTGCCAGCAGCCGGACAGCCGAGCAGTACTTC.

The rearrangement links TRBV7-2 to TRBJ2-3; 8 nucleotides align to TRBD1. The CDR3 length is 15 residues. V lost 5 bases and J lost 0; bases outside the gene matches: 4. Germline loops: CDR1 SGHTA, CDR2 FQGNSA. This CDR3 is CASSGRQGSTDTQYF. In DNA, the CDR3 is TGTGCCAGCAGCGGAAGACAGGGGAGCACAGATACGCAGTATTTT. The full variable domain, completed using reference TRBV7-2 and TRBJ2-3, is GAGVSQSPSNKVTEKGKDVELRCDPISGHTALYWYRQSLGQGLEFLIYFQGNSAPDKSGLPSDRFSAERTGGSVSTLTIQRTQQEDSAVYLCASSGRQGSTDTQYFGPGTRLTVL.

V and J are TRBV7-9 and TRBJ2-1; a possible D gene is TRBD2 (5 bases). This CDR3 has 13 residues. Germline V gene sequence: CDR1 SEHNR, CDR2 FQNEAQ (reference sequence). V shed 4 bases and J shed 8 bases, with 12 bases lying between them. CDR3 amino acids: CASSSGVVDEQFF. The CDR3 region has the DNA TGTGCCAGCAGCTCCGGGGTTGTCGATGAGCAGTTCTTC.

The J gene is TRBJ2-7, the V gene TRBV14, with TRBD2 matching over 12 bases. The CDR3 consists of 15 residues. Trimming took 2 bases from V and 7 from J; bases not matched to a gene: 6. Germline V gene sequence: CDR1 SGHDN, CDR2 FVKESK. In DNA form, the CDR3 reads TGTGCCAGCAGCCAAAGACTAGCGGGAGTAGATGAGCAGTACTTC. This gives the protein CASSQRLAGVDEQYF.

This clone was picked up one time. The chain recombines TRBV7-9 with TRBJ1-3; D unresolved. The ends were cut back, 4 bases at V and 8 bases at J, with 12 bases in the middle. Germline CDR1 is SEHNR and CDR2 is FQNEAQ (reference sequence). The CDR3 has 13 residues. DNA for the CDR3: TGTGCCAGCAGCTCACTGCGGTTGGACACCATATATTTT. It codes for CASSSLRLDTIYF.

CDR3 nucleotide sequence: TGTGCCAGCCTTATGGCCACGGGTGAGCAGTTCTTC. It is translated as CASLMATGEQFF. The chain uses TRBV19 and TRBJ2-1; D is unresolved. Germline V gene sequence: CDR1 LNHDA, CDR2 SQIVND (reference sequence). The CDR3 extends over 12 amino acids. Trimming removed 9 bases at V and 9 bases at J, with 15 bases between.

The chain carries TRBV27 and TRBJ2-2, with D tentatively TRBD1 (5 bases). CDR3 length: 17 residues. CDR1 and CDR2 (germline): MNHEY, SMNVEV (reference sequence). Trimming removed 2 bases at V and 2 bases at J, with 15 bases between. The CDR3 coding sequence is TGTGCCAGCAGTTTACGGATTGGACAACCTAACACCGGGGAGCTGTTTTTT. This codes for CASSLRIGQPNTGELFF.

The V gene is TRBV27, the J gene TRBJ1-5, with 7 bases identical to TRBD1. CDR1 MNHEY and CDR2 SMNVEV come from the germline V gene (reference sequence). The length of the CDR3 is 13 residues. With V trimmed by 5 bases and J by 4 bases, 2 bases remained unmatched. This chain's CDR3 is CASSATGNQPQHF. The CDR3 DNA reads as TGTGCCAGCAGTGCGACAGGGAATCAGCCCCAGCATTTT.

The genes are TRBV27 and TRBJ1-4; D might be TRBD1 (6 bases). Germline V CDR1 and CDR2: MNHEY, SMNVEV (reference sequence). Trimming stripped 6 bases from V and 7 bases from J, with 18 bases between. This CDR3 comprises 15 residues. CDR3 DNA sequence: TGTGCCAGCAGCCCCACCTGGGGGCGCAGTGAAAAACTGTTTTTT. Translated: CASSPTWGRSEKLFF.

This CDR3 is CASSVGGVIGGTQPQHF. The CDR3 region has the DNA TGTGCCAGCAGTGTAGGGGGGGTGATAGGCGGCACTCAGCCCCAGCATTTT. The J gene is TRBJ1-5, the V gene TRBV28; the D gene is possibly TRBD1 (6 bases). Germline V gives CDR1 MDHEN, CDR2 SYDVKM. The CDR3 length is 17 residues. The V end lost 5 bases, the J end lost 6 bases, and 23 bases lay between the germline ends.